These 25 T cell receptor beta chains originate from one sample sequenced in a study of identical twins. TCRdb called the 5' RACE reads again in MiXCR, with one record for every CDR3 protein. The table shows approximately 490,000 distinct CDR3 sequences, with 20% to 25% occurring only once. This sample also appeared in a second study, on yellow fever vaccine responses in identical twins.

The specimen sequenced was CD4+ T cells sorted from blood. The receptors were sampled from a woman aged 18-29 years in good health.

CDR3 residues: CASSLAPGGAETQYF. The CDR3, as DNA: TGTGCCAGCAGTTTAGCCCCAGGCGGGGCCGAGACCCAGTACTTC. The chain uses TRBV27 and TRBJ2-5; TRBD2 might be the D (6 bases). The CDR3 covers 15 residues. Germline assignment: CDR1 MNHEY and CDR2 SMNVEV (reference sequence). V was trimmed by 2 bases and J by 5 bases, leaving 15 bases between them.

The rearrangement links TRBV6-1 to TRBJ2-5; maybe TRBD2 (6 bases). The CDR3 has 15 amino acids. V was clipped by 7 bases and J by 3 bases, with 18 bases between them. Germline values: CDR1 MNHNS, CDR2 SASEGT. CDR3 protein: CASTRGNHQEETQYF. CDR3 nucleotides: TGTGCCAGCACTCGCGGGAACCACCAAGAAGAGACCCAGTACTTC.

In its sample, this clonotype was seen a few times. The chain is built from TRBV2 and TRBJ2-1; D perhaps matches TRBD2 (6 bases). The germline V gene encodes CDR1 SNHLY and CDR2 FYNNEI. CDR3 length: 15 residues. The V and J ends lost 6 bases and 9 bases respectively, with 21 bases between them. CDR3 in DNA: TGTGCCAGCAGAAACACCGGGACTGGGACGGGTGAGCAGTTCTTC. This gives the protein CASRNTGTGTGEQFF.

This clonotype was counted a few times. This chain links TRBV11-2 with TRBJ2-3; D unresolved. CDR3 length: 16 amino acids. Germline V gene sequence: CDR1 SGHAT, CDR2 FQNNGV. Deletions cut 1 base from V and 1 base from J, with 12 bases between. DNA for the CDR3: TGTGCCAGCAGCTTAGGACCGTTCCTCCGCACAGATACGCAGTATTTT. Encoded protein: CASSLGPFLRTDTQYF.

This clonotype showed up many times. The chain couples TRBV5-1 to TRBJ2-1; 8 nucleotides line up with TRBD1. J was trimmed by 4 bases and V by 3 bases; bases with no gene match: 6. The CDR3 is 15 amino acids. Per germline, CDR1 SGHRS and CDR2 YFSETQ. In DNA form, the CDR3 reads TGCGCCAGCAGCTCCAGACAGGGGAATTACAATGAGCAGTTCTTC. Protein sequence: CASSSRQGNYNEQFF.

This clonotype has a handful of counts. This chain joins TRBV2 and TRBJ1-1, with D unclear. V was clipped by 0 bases and J by 5 bases, with 7 bases between them. The CDR3 sequence is 13 residues long. Germline values: CDR1 SNHLY, CDR2 FYNNEI. CDR3 nucleotide sequence: TGTGCCAGCAGTGAAGCTCCGAGGACTGAAGCTTTCTTT. This encodes CASSEAPRTEAFF.

This clonotype was seen ten or more times. The chain carries TRBV5-1 and TRBJ2-1; TRBD1 might be the D (7 bases). The V end was cut by 9 bases, the J end by 0 bases, with 25 bases between. This CDR3 spans 18 amino acids. CDR1 is SGHRS and CDR2 is YFSETQ in the germline V gene. The CDR3 reads CATSGAGGNLGSYNEQFF. CDR3 nucleotides: TGCGCCACCTCGGGGGCAGGGGGGAATCTTGGCTCCTACAATGAGCAGTTCTTC.

The chain uses TRBV10-3 and TRBJ2-7; 8 bases match TRBD2. Germline CDR1 ENHRY, CDR2 SYGVKD. This CDR3 contains 16 residues. Unmatched junction bases numbered 10, after V lost 4 bases and J lost 2 bases. The CDR3 DNA sequence: TGTGCCATCAGTGGGGTAGCGGGACTAAGCACCTACGAGCAGTACTTC. It translates to CAISGVAGLSTYEQYF.

J is TRBJ1-2 and V is TRBV12-3 or TRBV12-4, with D unresolved. The ends were cut back, 6 bases at V and 0 bases at J, with 11 bases in the middle. CDR3 size: 14 residues. The DNA for the CDR3 is TGTGCCAGCAGATTCGGGCCGACTAACTATGGCTACACCTTC. Its protein is CASRFGPTNYGYTF.

The chain is built from TRBV4-1 and TRBJ2-5, with D perhaps TRBD2 (5 bases). Germline values: CDR1 MGHRA, CDR2 YSYEKL. The V end was cut by 0 bases, the J end by 5 bases, with 19 bases between. The CDR3 loop spans 17 amino acids. CDR3 coding DNA: TGCGCCAGCAGCCAAGATCTAAGAGGTCGGGGAAAGGAGACCCAGTACTTC. It specifies CASSQDLRGRGKETQYF.

This rearrangement joins TRBV5-1 to TRBJ2-3; 10 bases agree with TRBD2. V lost 3 bases to trimming and J lost 4 bases; unmatched junction nucleotides: 8. CDR3 length equals 16 residues. Germline assignment: CDR1 SGHRS and CDR2 YFSETQ. CDR3 sequence (DNA): TGCGCCAGCAGCTCTTCAGCGGGGGGGCTATCAGATACGCAGTATTTT. Its translation is CASSSSAGGLSDTQYF.

The V and J genes are TRBV5-1 and TRBJ2-1; 8 bases line up with TRBD2. Losses at the gene ends were 1 base for V and 4 bases for J; bases not matched to a gene: 7. Germline V lookup: CDR1 SGHRS, CDR2 YFSETQ. This CDR3 has 16 amino acids. The CDR3 DNA is TGCGCCAGCAGCTTGAATCGGGGGGGGTTGTACAATGAGCAGTTCTTC. Amino acid sequence: CASSLNRGGLYNEQFF.

The rearrangement joins TRBV12-3 or TRBV12-4 to TRBJ1-6, with D uncertain. V dropped 6 bases and J dropped 0 bases, with 9 bases sitting between them. The length of the CDR3 is 15 residues. CDR3 region: CASSRRSSYNSPLHF. The CDR3 DNA sequence: TGTGCCAGCAGCCGCAGGAGCTCCTATAATTCACCCCTCCACTTT.

V usage is TRBV5-5 and J usage is TRBJ2-3; no clear D. Germline loops: CDR1 SGHKS, CDR2 YYEKEE (reference sequence). The CDR3 contains 14 residues. Trimming pared 3 bases from V and 1 base from J, leaving 9 bases between. CDR3 bases: TGTGCCAGCAGCTACCCCGTCCGCACAGATACGCAGTATTTT. Translating it yields CASSYPVRTDTQYF.

This clonotype has just a few counts. The rearrangement joins TRBV27 to TRBJ2-1; D gene unclear. V was pared by 5 bases and J by 5 bases, with 19 bases between. This CDR3 contains 16 residues. In germline, CDR1 is MNHEY, CDR2 SMNVEV (reference sequence). DNA of the CDR3: TGTGCCAGCAGTCCTCCCACTTACACTCCTAACAATGAGCAGTTCTTC. Encoded protein: CASSPPTYTPNNEQFF.

This clonotype came up a few times. This chain uses TRBV20-1 with TRBJ2-2, with TRBD2 identical over 11 bases. The trim removed 0 bases at V and 1 base at J, leaving 1 base unmatched. The CDR3 totals 16 residues. Per germline, CDR1 DFQATT and CDR2 SNEGSKA (reference sequence). The CDR3 spells CSARDSGRGNTGELFF. CDR3 bases: TGCAGTGCTAGAGATAGCGGGAGGGGGAACACCGGGGAGCTGTTTTTT.

In this sample, this clonotype turned up a few times. The chain links TRBV3-1 to TRBJ2-1, with D possibly matching TRBD2 (6 bases). Germline lookup yields CDR1 LGHDT and CDR2 YNNKEL (reference sequence). CDR3 length: 17 residues. Trimming cost V 5 bases and J 1 base, with 18 bases left between them. This CDR3 is CASSIMHLASSYNEQFF. DNA of the CDR3: TGTGCCAGCAGCATCATGCATCTAGCGAGTTCCTACAATGAGCAGTTCTTC.

The chain uses TRBV20-1 and TRBJ2-3; D gene unclear. The V end was cut by 4 bases, the J end by 0 bases, with 14 bases between. The CDR3 spans 15 residues. Germline lookup yields CDR1 DFQATT and CDR2 SNEGSKA (reference sequence). The CDR3, as DNA: TGCAGTGCTAACCCAACTGACGGGAGCACAGATACGCAGTATTTT. As protein: CSANPTDGSTDTQYF.

This clonotype has only a few counts. The chain carries TRBV5-1 and TRBJ2-7; no reliable D call. The CDR3 contains 15 residues. V lost 4 bases and J 3 bases, leaving 17 bases between the germline ends. Per the germline V gene, CDR1 is SGHRS and CDR2 is YFSETQ. The CDR3 DNA sequence: TGCGCCAGCAGCCCCTCCCGGCGGTGGGACTACGAGCAGTACTTC. This sequence encodes CASSPSRRWDYEQYF.

The chain recombines TRBV7-6 with TRBJ2-5; 10 nucleotides agree with TRBD1. CDR1 SGHVS and CDR2 FNYEAQ come from the germline V gene. V gave up 2 bases and J gave up 5 bases; unmatched junction bases: 8. This CDR3 has 16 residues. The CDR3, as DNA: TGTGCCAGCAGCTTACTGACAGGGGGCTTACGGGAGACCCAGTACTTC. This sequence encodes CASSLLTGGLRETQYF.

The chain couples TRBV3-1 to TRBJ2-1; TRBD2 matches at 7 bases. The CDR3 contains 15 residues. Germline V gene lookup returns CDR1 LGHDT and CDR2 YNNKEL (reference sequence). V dropped 7 bases and J dropped 0; count of bases not matched to a gene: 6. The CDR3 DNA sequence: TGTGCCAGCAATCCGGGACTACTCTCCTACAATGAGCAGTTCTTC. This codes for CASNPGLLSYNEQFF.

This chain uses TRBV18 with TRBJ2-4; perhaps TRBD1 as D (6 bases). Germline CDR1 KGHSH, CDR2 LQKENI. V gave up 3 bases and J gave up 1 base, with 13 bases separating them. CDR3 length: 16 residues. CDR3 bases: TGTGCCAGCTCACCCAGACAGGAAAAGGCCAAAAACATTCAGTACTTC. Residues: CASSPRQEKAKNIQYF.

The sample holds a few counts of this clonotype. V usage is TRBV2 and J usage is TRBJ2-3; D gene unclear. The CDR3 runs to 19 residues. Germline CDR1 SNHLY, CDR2 FYNNEI. V dropped 6 bases and J dropped 0 bases, with 25 bases sitting between them. CDR3 coding DNA: TGTGCCAGCAGAGTGCGTGCCCCCGTTTGGACGGAGAGCACAGATACGCAGTATTTT. Its translation is CASRVRAPVWTESTDTQYF.

Only a few counts were recorded for this clonotype. CDR3 nucleotides: TGTGCCAGCAGCAGTGGGACAGCTAGTTACACCGGGGAGCTGTTTTTT. It translates to CASSSGTASYTGELFF. The chain combines TRBV6-1 with TRBJ2-2; 7 bases are a match to TRBD1. This CDR3 region has 16 residues. Germline lookup yields CDR1 MNHNS and CDR2 SASEGT. With V trimmed by 6 bases and J by 3 bases, 10 bases remained unmatched.

This clonotype was recorded a few times. The gene calls are TRBV6-4 and TRBJ2-2, with TRBD1 identical over 7 bases. Per the germline V gene, CDR1 is MRHNA and CDR2 is SNTAGT. This CDR3 is built from 15 residues. V lost 6 bases to trimming and J lost 0 bases; unmatched junction nucleotides: 4. The CDR3 sequence is CASSPGQSNTGELFF. CDR3 nucleotide sequence: TGTGCCAGCAGCCCGGGACAGTCGAACACCGGGGAGCTGTTTTTT.